These 22 T cell receptor beta chains share one sample of origin, sequenced in a study of CD8+ T cells in alopecia areata (dated by TCRdb to 2016 to 2019). Taken with the paper, the label for time point translates to: around 4 weeks on oral tofacitinib. The intended sense of this specimen's treatment or condition label: oral pan-JAK inhibitor, 5-10 mg twice daily. Libraries came from the immunoSEQ multiplex PCR assay. RNA was extracted from all samples and reverse transcribed into cDNA as template for TCR sequencing. TCRdb took over this immuneACCESS table, retaining in-frame rearrangements with V and J assigned. Such tables are incomplete; in checked studies, under half of the missing clones stem from an unresolved V gene, and the remainder is unexplained. The sample table records 110,000 to 150,000 clones; 45% to 60% of these occur just once. The top ten clonotypes cover around a sixth of the sample.

This sample comprised CD8+ T cells sorted from blood, obtained at week 4, from a patient treated with tofacitinib. All receptors derive from a human donor with alopecia areata.

The chain carries TRBV5-1 and TRBJ2-3; 9 bases are a match to TRBD1. Germline values: CDR1 SGHRS, CDR2 YFSETQ. V lost 4 bases and J lost 2; bases outside the gene matches: 11. CDR3 size: 17 residues. CDR3 loop: CASSLRVTGGPTDTQYF. The CDR3 DNA sequence: TGCGCCAGCAGCCTACGCGTGACAGGGGGACCCACAGATACGCAGTATTTT.

The chain recombines TRBV7-9 with TRBJ1-5, with TRBD1 matching over 7 bases. The V and J ends lost 5 bases and 3 bases, in that order; junction bases with no gene match: 7. The germline V gene encodes CDR1 SEHNR and CDR2 FQNEAQ (reference sequence). The CDR3 is 15 residues long. The CDR3 sequence: CASSPGGKPNQPQHF. Here the CDR3 DNA reads TGTGCCAGCAGCCCAGGGGGAAAGCCCAATCAGCCCCAGCATTTT.

This rearrangement joins TRBV4-1 to TRBJ2-1; D is possibly TRBD1 (5 bases). The germline CDR1 and CDR2 sequences are MGHRA and YSYEKL. V shed 8 bases and J shed 7 bases, with 18 bases lying between them. The length of the CDR3 is 14 residues. DNA for the CDR3: TGCGCCAGCGCCACAGCAGGGCTTTGGAATGAGCAGTTCTTC. This codes for CASATAGLWNEQFF.

This chain joins TRBV30 and TRBJ2-5, with 8 nucleotides matching TRBD1. After removal of 5 bases from V and 7 bases from J, the junction contained 9 bases not matched to a gene. The CDR3 contains 13 residues. Germline CDR1 reads GTSNPN; CDR2 reads SVGIG (reference sequence). The CDR3 sequence is CAWERGTGGTQYF. CDR3 nucleotide sequence: TGTGCCTGGGAGAGAGGGACAGGAGGGACCCAGTACTTC. Drawing the rest from reference TRBV30 and TRBJ2-5, the complete variable domain is SQTIHQWPATLVQPVGSPLSLECTVEGTSNPNLYWYRQAAGRGLQLLFYSVGIGQISSEVPQNLSASRPQDRQFILSSKKLLLSDSGFYLCAWERGTGGTQYFGPGTRLLVL.

The chain has TRBV27 and TRBJ1-1; D might be TRBD1 (6 bases). The germline V and J ends were trimmed by 5 bases and 3 bases, with 16 bases remaining between them. Germline CDR1 reads MNHEY; CDR2 reads SMNVEV (reference sequence). The CDR3 length is 15 residues. CDR3 loop: CASSPEGGEHTEAFF. As DNA, the CDR3 is TGTGCCAGCAGTCCCGAGGGGGGGGAACACACTGAAGCTTTCTTT.

This clone was detected a few times. The V and J genes are TRBV29-1 and TRBJ2-7; D gene unclear. Trimming took off 4 bases at V and 1 base at J, with 5 bases between the two ends. The CDR3 runs 11 residues. Germline loops: CDR1 SQVTM, CDR2 ANQGSEA. The CDR3 DNA sequence: TGCAGCGTTGGGCGGTCCTACGAGCAGTACTTC. It translates to CSVGRSYEQYF.

This sequence joins TRBV6-5 and TRBJ2-2; the match to TRBD2 covers 10 bases. The J segment lost 6 bases and the V segment lost 8 bases, leaving 9 bases of the junction unmatched. From germline, CDR1 is MNHEY and CDR2 SVGAGI. CDR3 size: 15 residues. CDR3 coding DNA: TGTGCCAGCTCCGAAGCGGGGGGGATTGCCGGGGAGCTGTTTTTT. Protein product: CASSEAGGIAGELFF.

CDR3 amino acids: CASSYSWGETQYF. The CDR3 coding sequence is TGTGCCAGCAGTTACTCATGGGGGGAGACCCAGTACTTC. This sequence joins TRBV6-5 and TRBJ2-5; D is possibly TRBD1 or TRBD2 (5 bases each). Looked up from germline, CDR1 is MNHEY and CDR2 is SVGAGI. CDR3 length equals 13 residues. With 0 bases removed from V and 5 bases from J, the gap between germline ends came to 7 bases.

The J gene is TRBJ2-7, the V gene TRBV5-6; D uncertain. The CDR3 totals 12 residues. Trimming took off 4 bases at V and 0 bases at J, with 5 bases between the two ends. The germline V gene encodes CDR1 SGHDT and CDR2 YYEEEE. The CDR3 coding sequence is TGTGCCAGCAGCCTCAGCTCCTACGAGCAGTACTTC. Protein: CASSLSSYEQYF. Together with reference TRBV5-6 and TRBJ2-7, the CDR3 gives the full variable domain: DAGVTQSPTHLIKTRGQQVTLRCSPKSGHDTVSWYQQALGQGPQFIFQYYEEEERQRGNFPDRFSGHQFPNYSSELNVNALLLGDSALYLCASSLSSYEQYFGPGTRLTVT.

The chain carries TRBV6-5 and TRBJ2-5, with 7 nucleotides matching TRBD1. The germline gives CDR1 MNHEY, CDR2 SVGAGI. V lost 5 bases to trimming and J lost 9 bases; unmatched junction nucleotides: 6. The CDR3 totals 12 residues. The CDR3 here is CASSNDRAAQYF. In DNA form, the CDR3 reads TGTGCCAGCAGTAACGACAGGGCGGCCCAGTACTTC.

The chain joins TRBV29-1 to TRBJ1-2, with a possible D match to TRBD1 (6 bases). The CDR3 runs to 10 residues. Between the trimmed V and J ends, which lost 6 bases and 9 bases, there was a span of 11 bases. Germline CDR1 and CDR2: SQVTM and ANQGSEA. The CDR3 protein is CSVEQGRYTF. CDR3 nucleotide sequence: TGCAGCGTCGAACAGGGTCGCTACACCTTC. Full variable domain (rest looked up from reference TRBV29-1 and TRBJ1-2): SAVISQKPSRDICQRGTSLTIQCQVDSQVTMMFWYRQQPGQSLTLIATANQGSEATYESGFVIDKFPISRPNLTFSTLTVSNMSPEDSSIYLCSVEQGRYTFGSGTRLTVV.

V usage is TRBV29-1 and J usage is TRBJ2-7, with TRBD1 matching 9 bases. V was clipped by 3 bases and J by 4 bases; unmatched bases: 4. Germline CDR1 reads SQVTM; CDR2 reads ANQGSEA. This CDR3 is 13 amino acids long. The CDR3 coding sequence is TGCAGCGTTGAGGGGACAGGGCTTTACGAGCAGTACTTC. This codes for CSVEGTGLYEQYF.

V gene TRBV4-2 combines with J gene TRBJ1-2; 9 bases match TRBD1. CDR1 is LGHNA, CDR2 YNFKEQ, per germline. With V trimmed by 2 bases and J by 5 bases, 6 bases remained unmatched. The CDR3 spans 15 residues. The CDR3 nucleotides read TGTGCCAGCAGCCAATACCGGACAGGGGAGTATGGCTACACCTTC. This translates into CASSQYRTGEYGYTF.

The V gene is TRBV4-3, the J gene TRBJ2-7, with 10 bases that match TRBD2. The CDR3 sequence is 18 residues long. After removal of 4 bases from V and 4 bases from J, the junction contained 16 bases not matched to a gene. The germline V gene has CDR1 LGHNA and CDR2 YSLEER. The CDR3, as DNA: TGCGCCAGCAGCCGAGACCTTAGGGGGAGCGGGGGGGCATACGAGCAGTACTTC. Translated, it gives CASSRDLRGSGGAYEQYF.

CDR3: CASSLNARGGEQYF. The CDR3, as DNA: TGTGCCAGCAGTTTAAATGCCAGGGGCGGTGAGCAGTACTTC. The chain has TRBV27 and TRBJ2-7, with D maybe TRBD1 (6 bases). CDR1 and CDR2 from the germline V gene are MNHEY and SMNVEV (reference sequence). The CDR3 covers 14 residues. Trimming took off 2 bases at V and 7 bases at J, with 15 bases between the two ends.

The J gene is TRBJ1-2, the V gene TRBV29-1; maybe TRBD1 (5 bases). The V gene lost 7 bases and the J gene lost 4 bases, with 10 bases spanning the gap. CDR1 is SQVTM, CDR2 ANQGSEA, per germline. The CDR3 has 11 amino acids. The CDR3 DNA is TGCAGCGCCCCCAGGGCCTATGGCTACACCTTC. It yields the protein CSAPRAYGYTF. The variable domain in full, completed from reference TRBV29-1 and TRBJ1-2, reads SAVISQKPSRDICQRGTSLTIQCQVDSQVTMMFWYRQQPGQSLTLIATANQGSEATYESGFVIDKFPISRPNLTFSTLTVSNMSPEDSSIYLCSAPRAYGYTFGSGTRLTVV.

The chain uses TRBV2 and TRBJ1-5; perhaps TRBD1 as D (5 bases). The V end was cut by 6 bases, the J end by 5 bases, with 14 bases between. The CDR3 totals 14 residues. In germline, CDR1 is SNHLY, CDR2 FYNNEI. For the CDR3, the DNA is TGTGCCAGCAGACCGACAGCTTTATATCAGCCCCAGCATTTT. It yields the protein CASRPTALYQPQHF.

A single count supports this clone. J is TRBJ1-4 and V is TRBV2, with D possibly TRBD1 on 6 matching bases. Trimming shortened V by 6 bases and J by 3 bases, and 20 bases separated the two germline ends. Germline CDR1 and CDR2: SNHLY and FYNNEI. The CDR3 loop spans 17 amino acids. CDR3 region: CASRIKGGRSANEKLFF. The CDR3 nucleotides are TGTGCCAGCAGGATTAAGGGGGGGAGATCAGCTAATGAAAAACTGTTTTTT. The full variable domain, its missing parts supplied by reference TRBV2 and TRBJ1-4, is EPEVTQTPSHQVTQMGQEVILRCVPISNHLYFYWYRQILGQKVEFLVSFYNNEISEKSEIFDDQFSVERPDGSNFTLKIRSTKLEDSAMYFCASRIKGGRSANEKLFFGSGTQLSVL.

About this clone: Relative to the germline gene, one junction end is altered; a read error may explain this. The chain has TRBV7-7 and TRBJ2-5; TRBD1 might be the D (6 bases). The CDR3 is 15 residues long. Per germline, CDR1 SSHAT and CDR2 FNYEAQ (reference sequence). The CDR3 here is CASSLGTGSQETQYF. DNA of the CDR3: TGTGCTAGCAGCTTAGGAACAGGGAGCCAAGAGACCCAGTACTTC. The whole variable domain, filled in from reference TRBV7-7 and TRBJ2-5, reads GAGVSQSPRYKVTKRGQDVTLRCDPISSHATLYWYQQALGQGPEFLTYFNYEAQPDKSGLPSDRFSAERPEGSISTLTIQRTEQRDSAMYRCASSLGTGSQETQYFGPGTRLLVL.

This clone was counted between two and nine times. The V call is TRBV27, the J call TRBJ2-1; D is possibly TRBD1 (7 bases). Trimming cost V 5 bases and J 2 bases, with 16 bases left between them. In germline, CDR1 is MNHEY, CDR2 SMNVEV (reference sequence). CDR3 length equals 16 residues. The CDR3 sequence: CASSPLSRGAYNEQFF. The CDR3 DNA follows: TGTGCCAGCAGTCCTCTCTCCAGGGGGGCCTACAATGAGCAGTTCTTC.

The chain links TRBV4-1 to TRBJ2-2; D uncertain. The CDR3 sequence is 14 residues long. The germline gives CDR1 MGHRA, CDR2 YSYEKL. The ends were cut back, 2 bases at V and 1 base at J, with 5 bases in the middle. The chain's CDR3 is CASSQNMNTGELFF. As DNA, the CDR3 is TGCGCCAGCAGCCAAAATATGAACACCGGGGAGCTGTTTTTT.

Here the CDR3 reads CAWKYGGFEAFF. The CDR3 bases are TGTGCCTGGAAATATGGAGGATTTGAAGCTTTCTTT. The rearrangement links TRBV30 to TRBJ1-1; no reliable D call. The V gene's germline CDR1 is GTSNPN and CDR2 SVGIG (reference sequence). The CDR3 extends over 12 amino acids. V was shortened by 4 bases and J by 7 bases, with 13 bases between the two germline ends. Supplemented by reference TRBV30 and TRBJ1-1, the full variable domain reads SQTIHQWPATLVQPVGSPLSLECTVEGTSNPNLYWYRQAAGRGLQLLFYSVGIGQISSEVPQNLSASRPQDRQFILSSKKLLLSDSGFYLCAWKYGGFEAFFGQGTRLTVV.